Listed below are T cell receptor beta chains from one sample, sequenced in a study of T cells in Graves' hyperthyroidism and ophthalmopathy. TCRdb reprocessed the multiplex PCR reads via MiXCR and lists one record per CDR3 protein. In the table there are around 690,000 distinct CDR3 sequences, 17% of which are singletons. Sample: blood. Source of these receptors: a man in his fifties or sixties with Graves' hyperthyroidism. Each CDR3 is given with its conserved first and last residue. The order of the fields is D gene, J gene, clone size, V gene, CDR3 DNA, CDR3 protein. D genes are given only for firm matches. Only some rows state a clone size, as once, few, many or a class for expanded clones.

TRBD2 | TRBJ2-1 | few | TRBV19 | TGTGCCAGTAGTATAGTTGGCGGGAGGGCGTGGGAGCAGTTCTTC | CASSIVGGRAWEQFF
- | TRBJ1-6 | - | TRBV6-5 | TGTGCCAGCAGTTACTTTCTGAGGGGGTCAGGTTCACCCCTCCACTTT | CASSYFLRGSGSPLHF
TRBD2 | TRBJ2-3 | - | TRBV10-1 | TGCGCCAGCAGCGGGGGGCTAGCGGGAGCGGATACGCAGTATTTT | CASSGGLAGADTQYF
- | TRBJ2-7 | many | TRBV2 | TGTGCCAGCAGTGAAGGCGAGTGGGAAACAGGATTCTACGAGCAGTACTTC | CASSEGEWETGFYEQYF
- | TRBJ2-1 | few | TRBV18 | TGTGCCAGCTCATTAACTCGGACAGCTTACAATGAGCAGTTCTTC | CASSLTRTAYNEQFF
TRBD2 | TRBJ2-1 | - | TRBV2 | TGTGCCAGCAGACAGGGTAATGTACTAGCGGAAAACAATGAGCAGTTCTTC | CASRQGNVLAENNEQFF
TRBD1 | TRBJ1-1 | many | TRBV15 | TGTGCCACCAGCAGTATAGGGGGCGCGAAAGAAGCTTTCTTT | CATSSIGGAKEAFF
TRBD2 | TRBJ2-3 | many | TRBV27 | TGTGCCAGCAGTGATCAAACCGGGACTAGCGGGAGGGCCGGAAGAGATACGCAGTATTTT | CASSDQTGTSGRAGRDTQYF
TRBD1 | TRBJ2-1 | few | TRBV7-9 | TGTGCCAGCAGGCGTGCCCATGGACAGGGGTTTTCCGATGGGTTCTTC | CASRRAHGQGFSDGFF
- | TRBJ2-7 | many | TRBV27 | TGTGCCAGCAGAAGGTCTCGGGACAACTACGAGCAGTACTTC | CASRRSRDNYEQYF
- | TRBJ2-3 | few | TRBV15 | TGTGCCACCAGCAGCGGGACTCCTGGCACAGATACGCAGTATTTT | CATSSGTPGTDTQYF
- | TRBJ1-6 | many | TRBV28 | TGTGCCAGCAGTCCCTCGCAGGGGAATAATTCACCCCTCCACTTT | CASSPSQGNNSPLHF
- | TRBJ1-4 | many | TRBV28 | TGTGCCAGCAGTTTTCCCCCCGAGGACTCAAAGGAAAAACTGTTTTTT | CASSFPPEDSKEKLFF
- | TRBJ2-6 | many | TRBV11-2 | TGTGCCAGCAGCTCAACATTCGCCGGGGCCAACGTCCTGACTTTC | CASSSTFAGANVLTF
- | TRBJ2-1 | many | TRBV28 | TGTGCCAGCAGTTTTAGGGCAAATGAGCAGTTCTTC | CASSFRANEQFF
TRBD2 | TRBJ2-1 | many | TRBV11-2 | TGTGCCAGCAGCTTAGGTTGGCGGGAGGCTTCGGTCAATGAGCAGTTCTTC | CASSLGWREASVNEQFF
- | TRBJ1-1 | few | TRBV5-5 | TGTGCCAGCAGCTTGAGGGGGGCCAGCCGCGCTGAAGCTTTCTTT | CASSLRGASRAEAFF
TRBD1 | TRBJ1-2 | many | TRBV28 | TGTGCCAGCAGTCCGCTGGACAGGGACGCCTATGGCTACACCTTC | CASSPLDRDAYGYTF
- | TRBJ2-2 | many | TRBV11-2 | TGTGCCAGCAGCTTGGCGGCGGGATGGGAGCTGTTTTTT | CASSLAAGWELFF
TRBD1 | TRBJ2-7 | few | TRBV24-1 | TGTGCCACCAGTGACTCAGGACAGGGGCCGCCGTACGAGCAGTACTTC | CATSDSGQGPPYEQYF
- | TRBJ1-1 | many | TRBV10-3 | TGTGCCATTGGGGGGTCCCGGGACACTGAAGCTTTCTTT | CAIGGSRDTEAFF
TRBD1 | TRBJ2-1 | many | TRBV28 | TGTGCCAGCAGTTTTTACAGGGGTTACAATGAGCAGTTCTTC | CASSFYRGYNEQFF
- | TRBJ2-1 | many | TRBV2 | TGTGCCAGCAGTGAAGGGGAAAGCAGGCAGTTCTTC | CASSEGESRQFF
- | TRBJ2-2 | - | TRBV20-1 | TGCAGTGCTAGGGTGGCGGGGAACACCGGGGAGCTGTTTTTT | CSARVAGNTGELFF
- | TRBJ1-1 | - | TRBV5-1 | TGCGCCAGCAGCAAGGACGGAGGGAACAATGAAGCTTTCTTT | CASSKDGGNNEAFF
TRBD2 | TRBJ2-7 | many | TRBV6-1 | TGTGCCAGCAGTGGAAACCCTAGCGGGGGTTACGAGCAGTACTTC | CASSGNPSGGYEQYF
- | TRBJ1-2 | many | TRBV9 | TGTGCCAGCAGCGTAGACAGGTGGAATGGCTACACCTTC | CASSVDRWNGYTF
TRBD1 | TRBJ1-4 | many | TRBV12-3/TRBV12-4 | TGTGCCAGCAGTCTTACAGGGGATGGAGAAAAACTGTTTTTT | CASSLTGDGEKLFF
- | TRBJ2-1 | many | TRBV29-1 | TGCAGCGTTGCGACGGCCAATGAGCAGTTCTTC | CSVATANEQFF
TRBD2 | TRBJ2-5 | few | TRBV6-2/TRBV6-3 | TGTGCCAGCCGGGGGCTAGCGGGACAAGAGACCCAGTACTTC | CASRGLAGQETQYF